This T cell receptor beta chain was profiled in a study of blood T cell repertoires in COVID-19. The overall study: The United States, Italy and Spain provided the acute and convalescent COVID-19 samples. From T cells, B-cell-depleted T cells, or PBMCs came the material, which was cDNA or gDNA.

CDR3 size: 15 residues. The germline V and J ends were trimmed by 4 bases and 2 bases, with 14 bases remaining between them. CDR1 and CDR2 from the germline V gene are MDHEN and SYDVKM. As handled by the study authors: Reference gene primer amplification in the assay estimated nucleated cell counts. Using immunoSEQ multiplex PCR, the repertoire was profiled, and TCRdb retains in-frame clones only, with some absent. That table furnishes V, J and clone size, whereas the DNA furnished D and trimming. The table includes 190,000 or so clones, approximately 86% detected once. The rearrangement links TRBV28 to TRBJ1-2; possibly TRBD1 for D (6 bases). The receptor's source is a man aged 35 to 55 with active or convalescent COVID-19. The sample consisted of peripheral blood. The CDR3 region has the DNA TGTGCCAGCAGTTCGATGACAGGCACAAACTATGGCTACACCTTC. Translation gives CASSSMTGTNYGYTF.